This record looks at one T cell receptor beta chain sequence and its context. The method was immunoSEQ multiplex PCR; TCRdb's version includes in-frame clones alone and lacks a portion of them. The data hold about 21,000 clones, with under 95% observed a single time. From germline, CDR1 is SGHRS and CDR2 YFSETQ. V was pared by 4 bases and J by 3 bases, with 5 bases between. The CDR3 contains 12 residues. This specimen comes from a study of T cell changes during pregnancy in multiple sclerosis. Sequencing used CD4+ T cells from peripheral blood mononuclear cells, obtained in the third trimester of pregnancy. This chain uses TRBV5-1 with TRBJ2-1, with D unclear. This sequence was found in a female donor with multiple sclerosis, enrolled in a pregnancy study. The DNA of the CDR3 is TGCGCCAGCAGCCTAAACTACAATGAGCAGTTCTTC. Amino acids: CASSLNYNEQFF. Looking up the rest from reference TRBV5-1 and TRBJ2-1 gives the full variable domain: KAGVTQTPRYLIKTRGQQVTLSCSPISGHRSVSWYQQTPGQGLQFLFEYFSETQRNKGNFPGRFSGRQFSNSRSEMNVSTLELGDSALYLCASSLNYNEQFFGPGTRLTVL.